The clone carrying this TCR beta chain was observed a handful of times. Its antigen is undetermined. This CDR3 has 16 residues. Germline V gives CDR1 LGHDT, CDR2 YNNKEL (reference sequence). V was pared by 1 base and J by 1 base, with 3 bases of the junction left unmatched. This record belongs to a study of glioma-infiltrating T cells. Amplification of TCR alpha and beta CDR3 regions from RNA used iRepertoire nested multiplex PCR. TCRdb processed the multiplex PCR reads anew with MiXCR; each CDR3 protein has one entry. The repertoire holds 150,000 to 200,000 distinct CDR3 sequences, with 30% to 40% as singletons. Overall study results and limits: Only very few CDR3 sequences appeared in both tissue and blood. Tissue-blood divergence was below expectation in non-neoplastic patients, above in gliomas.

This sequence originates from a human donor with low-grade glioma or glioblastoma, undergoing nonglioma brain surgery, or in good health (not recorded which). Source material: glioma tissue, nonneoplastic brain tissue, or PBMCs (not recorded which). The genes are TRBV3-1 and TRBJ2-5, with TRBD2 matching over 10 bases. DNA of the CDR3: TGTGCCAGCAGCCAAGCTACTAGCGGGATCCAAGAGACCCAGTACTTC. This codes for CASSQATSGIQETQYF.